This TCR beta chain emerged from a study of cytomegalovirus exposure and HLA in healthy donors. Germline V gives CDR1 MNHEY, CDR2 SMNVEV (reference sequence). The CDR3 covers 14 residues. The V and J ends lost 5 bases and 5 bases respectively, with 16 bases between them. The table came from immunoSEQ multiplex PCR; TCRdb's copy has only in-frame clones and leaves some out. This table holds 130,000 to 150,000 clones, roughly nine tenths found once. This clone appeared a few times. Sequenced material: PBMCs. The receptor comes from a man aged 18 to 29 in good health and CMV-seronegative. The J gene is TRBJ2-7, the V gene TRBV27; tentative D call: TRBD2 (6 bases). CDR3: CASSPVGGNHEQYF. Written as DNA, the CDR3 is TGTGCCAGCAGTCCCGTTGGGGGGAACCACGAGCAGTACTTC.